The TCR beta chain described here comes from a study of long-term antiretroviral therapy in people with HIV. Study results and caveats: Therapy changes, viral resistance and ART adherence were not documented in the available data. Post-ART samples showed increased diversity that remained below transplant donor control levels.

Notes on this clone: Its antigen is currently unknown.

V was shortened by 5 bases and J by 3 bases, with 15 bases between the two germline ends. Germline V gene lookup returns CDR1 SGHTA and CDR2 FQGNSA. CDR3 length: 15 residues. The immunoSEQ assay was v3.0, run at survey level. Sequencing efforts were directed toward roughly 35,000-55,000 T-cell genomes per sample. Here immunoSEQ multiplex PCR was the method, and the copy in TCRdb shows in-frame clones only, minus some. The data hold nearly 50,000 clones, with 80% to 90% observed a single time. The starting material was unsorted PBMCs, obtained 0.8 years after starting antiretroviral therapy. V usage is TRBV7-2 and J usage is TRBJ2-3; D call uncertain. This TCR derives from a woman aged 18-30 years with HIV. CDR3 amino acids: CASSLNSLGTDTQYF. The CDR3 nucleotides read TGTGCCAGCAGCCTCAACTCTCTTGGGACAGATACGCAGTATTTT.